These 27 T cell receptor beta chains originate from one sample sequenced in a study of beta chain features in type 1 diabetes. The investigators reverse transcribed all of the isolated RNA, so they sequenced expressed TCRB transcripts. This table comes from immunoSEQ multiplex PCR, and its TCRdb copy is limited to in-frame clones, with some not included. The data show 250,000 or so clones, with over 11% seen just once and around 0.019% held by the top ten. Study outcomes and limitations: Across all four CD4+ subsets, people with type 1 diabetes showed modestly shorter TCRB CDR3s.

Their recognized antigens are unknown. The source material was naive CD4+ T cells from blood. The source of these receptors is a man aged 25-45 years with type 1 diabetes.

The chain employs TRBV9 and TRBJ2-5; 13 nucleotides align to TRBD2. Germline V gene sequence: CDR1 SGDLS, CDR2 YYNGEE. V was clipped by 7 bases and J by 3 bases; unmatched bases: 12. This CDR3 comprises 17 residues. CDR3 nucleotide sequence: TGTGCCAGCGGCCTCCTAGGACTAGCGGGGGAAAAAGAGACCCAGTACTTC. As protein: CASGLLGLAGEKETQYF.

This clone was counted only a few times. The chain carries TRBV6-1 and TRBJ1-2; 7 bases map to TRBD1. Trimming at V came to 5 bases and at J to 3 bases, leaving 6 bases not matched to a gene. CDR1 is MNHNS and CDR2 is SASEGT in the germline V gene. There are 14 residues in the CDR3. CDR3 in amino acids: CASSQGGRDYGYTF. CDR3 DNA: TGTGCCAGCAGTCAGGGGGGCAGGGACTATGGCTACACCTTC.

This chain uses TRBV5-1 with TRBJ2-3; 7 bases line up with TRBD2. Trimming took 4 bases from V and 6 from J; bases not matched to a gene: 11. The germline CDR1 and CDR2 sequences are SGHRS and YFSETQ. The CDR3 is 15 residues long. The CDR3: CASSPKTGGEDTQYF. Here the CDR3 DNA reads TGCGCCAGCAGCCCCAAGACGGGAGGAGAGGATACGCAGTATTTT.

The sample holds a few counts of this clone. This chain links TRBV9 with TRBJ2-1, with 7 bases fitting TRBD1. Unmatched junction bases numbered 4, after V lost 0 bases and J lost 4 bases. Germline V lookup: CDR1 SGDLS, CDR2 YYNGEE. The CDR3 spans 15 residues. DNA for the CDR3: TGTGCCAGCAGCGTAGAGGGGGCATCATACAATGAGCAGTTCTTC. Protein: CASSVEGASYNEQFF.

The chain combines TRBV11-2 with TRBJ2-3, with D possibly TRBD1 on 6 matching bases. Germline CDR1 is SGHAT and CDR2 is FQNNGV. The CDR3 loop spans 14 amino acids. V lost 5 bases to trimming and J lost 4 bases, with 13 bases between them. The CDR3, as DNA: TGTGCCAGCAGCCTCTCACAGGGAGCAGATACGCAGTATTTT. It specifies CASSLSQGADTQYF.

This clone was picked up a small number of times. J is TRBJ2-1 and V is TRBV19, with 7 bases aligning to TRBD2. The germline V gene has CDR1 LNHDA and CDR2 SQIVND (reference sequence). This CDR3 contains 13 residues. Trimming cost V 6 bases and J 7 bases; bases outside gene matches: 6. CDR3 amino acids: CASRRTSGNEQFF. CDR3 DNA sequence: TGTGCCAGTAGGCGGACTAGTGGGAATGAGCAGTTCTTC.

This clone was seen only a few times. The V call is TRBV7-2, the J call TRBJ1-2, with 7 bases fitting TRBD1. CDR1 is SGHTA and CDR2 is FQGNSA in the germline V gene. Losses at the gene ends were 5 bases for V and 4 bases for J; bases not matched to a gene: 7. The CDR3 consists of 14 residues. CDR3 DNA sequence: TGTGCCAGCAGCCCTTTCGACAGGGCCTATGGCTACACCTTC. As protein: CASSPFDRAYGYTF.

The CDR3 is CSVVRGGVINEQYF. The CDR3 nucleotides are TGCAGCGTCGTCCGTGGAGGGGTAATCAACGAGCAGTACTTC. This sequence joins TRBV29-1 and TRBJ2-7; perhaps TRBD2 as D (6 bases). Germline assignment: CDR1 SQVTM and CDR2 ANQGSEA. CDR3 length equals 14 residues. Trimming cost V 6 bases and J 5 bases, with 20 bases left between them.

This chain uses TRBV15 with TRBJ1-4; no definite D call. The CDR3 has 14 residues. V shed 5 bases and J shed 0 bases, with 7 bases lying between them. Germline V gene data show CDR1 as LNHNV and CDR2 as YYDKDF (reference sequence). This CDR3 is CATSPVATNEKLFF. The CDR3 nucleotides are TGTGCCACCAGCCCGGTTGCAACTAATGAAAAACTGTTTTTT.

This clone was detected only a few times. This chain joins TRBV7-2 and TRBJ1-5; 9 bases map to TRBD1. Germline V gives CDR1 SGHTA, CDR2 FQGNSA. Germline trimming cut 4 bases from V and 6 bases from J; bases unmatched to any gene: 4. CDR3 length: 14 amino acids. CDR3 nucleotide sequence: TGTGCCAGCAGCTCCGGACAGGGGAGTCAGCCCCAGCATTTT. Protein product: CASSSGQGSQPQHF.

V is TRBV7-8 and J is TRBJ1-1; no definite D call. V dropped 1 base and J dropped 1 base, with 4 bases sitting between them. Germline lookup yields CDR1 SGHVS and CDR2 FQNEAQ. The CDR3 loop spans 13 amino acids. DNA of the CDR3: TGTGCCAGCAGCTTAGGCAGGAACACTGAAGCTTTCTTT. It yields the protein CASSLGRNTEAFF.

The chain recombines TRBV29-1 with TRBJ1-2; D gene ambiguous. This CDR3 is 12 amino acids long. V was trimmed by 1 base and J by 5 bases, leaving 8 bases between them. Germline V lookup: CDR1 SQVTM, CDR2 ANQGSEA. The CDR3 nucleotides are TGCAGCGTTGAAGGAGGATTTTATGGCTACACCTTC. This codes for CSVEGGFYGYTF.

The chain uses TRBV18 and TRBJ2-1, with D maybe TRBD2 (5 bases). This CDR3 spans 16 amino acids. Trimming left V 0 bases short and J 9 bases short, with 18 bases between. Germline CDR1 is KGHSH and CDR2 is LQKENI. CDR3 coding DNA: TGTGCCAGCTCACCACCCAGTAGAGGGTCGGAAGGTGAGCAGTTCTTC. Amino acid sequence: CASSPPSRGSEGEQFF.

V is TRBV19 and J is TRBJ2-7; maybe TRBD2 (5 bases). The V gene's germline CDR1 is LNHDA and CDR2 SQIVND (reference sequence). The CDR3 is 14 residues long. With 5 bases removed from V and 5 bases from J, the gap between germline ends came to 16 bases. CDR3 in DNA: TGTGCCAGTAGTCGAGGGAGTCTAGGGAACGAGCAGTACTTC. Protein product: CASSRGSLGNEQYF.

V and J are TRBV27 and TRBJ2-1, with D possibly TRBD1 on 6 matching bases. The CDR3 consists of 15 residues. CDR1 is MNHEY, CDR2 SMNVEV, per germline (reference sequence). The germline V and J ends were trimmed by 3 bases and 1 base, with 10 bases remaining between them. The CDR3 sequence is CASSLTGSSYNEQFF. DNA for the CDR3: TGTGCCAGCAGTTTGACAGGATCGTCCTACAATGAGCAGTTCTTC.

This clone was counted a few times. The gene calls are TRBV18 and TRBJ1-1; D possibly corresponds to TRBD1 (6 bases). V was shortened by 0 bases and J by 3 bases, with 17 bases between the two germline ends. Germline values: CDR1 KGHSH, CDR2 LQKENI. The CDR3 has 17 residues. CDR3 amino acids: CASSPPEQGRGDTEAFF. The DNA for the CDR3 is TGTGCCAGCTCACCACCGGAACAGGGTCGAGGTGACACTGAAGCTTTCTTT.

The V and J genes are TRBV2 and TRBJ1-2, with 7 bases matching TRBD1. Germline trimming cut 5 bases from V and 4 bases from J; bases unmatched to any gene: 4. This CDR3 is 13 amino acids long. The germline CDR1 and CDR2 sequences are SNHLY and FYNNEI. The CDR3: CASSPTGPYGYTF. The CDR3 DNA follows: TGTGCCAGCAGTCCGACAGGGCCCTATGGCTACACCTTC.

This clone was picked up a small number of times. The gene calls are TRBV29-1 and TRBJ2-3; 9 nucleotides line up with TRBD1. The trim removed 1 base at V and 1 base at J, leaving 0 bases unmatched. The CDR3 extends over 14 amino acids. CDR1 and CDR2 (germline): SQVTM, ANQGSEA. Here the CDR3 reads CSVEGQGGTDTQYF. The CDR3 bases are TGCAGCGTTGAAGGACAGGGGGGCACAGATACGCAGTATTTT.

This clone was seen a handful of times. The chain combines TRBV28 with TRBJ2-3, with 8 bases identical to TRBD1. The germline CDR1 and CDR2 sequences are MDHEN and SYDVKM. This CDR3 region has 17 residues. With V trimmed by 5 bases and J by 4 bases, 14 bases remained unmatched. CDR3 region: CASSPAGPGQGSDTQYF. The CDR3 DNA sequence: TGTGCCAGCAGTCCCGCGGGCCCCGGACAGGGCTCAGATACGCAGTATTTT.

This clone has more than one count but fewer than ten. The V gene is TRBV5-6, the J gene TRBJ2-3; unclear D gene. V was cut by 3 bases and J by 3 bases, with 2 bases left in between. In germline, CDR1 is SGHDT, CDR2 YYEEEE. This CDR3 spans 11 amino acids. The CDR3 reads CASSSTDTQYF. The CDR3 nucleotides are TGTGCCAGCAGCTCAACAGATACGCAGTATTTT.

V usage is TRBV6-6 and J usage is TRBJ2-3; 7 bases map to TRBD2. Germline CDR1 MNHNY, CDR2 SVGAGI (reference sequence). CDR3 size: 14 residues. V was clipped by 2 bases and J by 3 bases; unmatched bases: 2. The CDR3 nucleotides are TGTGCCAGCAGTTACCAGGGAGGGACAGATACGCAGTATTTT. This encodes CASSYQGGTDTQYF.

The table lists this clone with a few counts. The chain is built from TRBV18 and TRBJ2-1; TRBD1 might be the D (6 bases). The CDR3 consists of 14 residues. The V end was cut by 0 bases, the J end by 3 bases, with 6 bases between. CDR1 and CDR2 from the germline V gene are KGHSH and LQKENI. As DNA, the CDR3 is TGTGCCAGCTCACCACCGGGACACTACAATGAGCAGTTCTTC. Its translation is CASSPPGHYNEQFF.

This clone was detected a few times. V and J are TRBV7-8 and TRBJ2-1, with D possibly being TRBD2 (6 bases). Germline CDR1 reads SGHVS; CDR2 reads FQNEAQ. The CDR3 consists of 14 residues. V lost 1 base to trimming and J lost 8 bases, with 12 bases between them. CDR3 coding DNA: TGTGCCAGCAGCTTAGAGACTAGTTTCCATGAGCAGTTCTTC. This gives the protein CASSLETSFHEQFF.

The chain carries TRBV29-1 and TRBJ1-1; TRBD1 matches 7 bases. CDR1 is SQVTM and CDR2 is ANQGSEA in the germline V gene. CDR3 length: 11 residues. V lost 7 bases and J lost 6; bases outside the gene matches: 5. The DNA of the CDR3 is TGCAGCGCCTACAGGGGCGCTGAAGCTTTCTTT. Translated, it gives CSAYRGAEAFF.

This clone occurred a few times. The rearrangement uses TRBV7-9 and TRBJ2-7; D possibly corresponds to TRBD1 (6 bases). This CDR3 is built from 15 residues. Germline V gene sequence: CDR1 SEHNR, CDR2 FQNEAQ (reference sequence). Deletions cut 6 bases from V and 0 bases from J, with 15 bases between. This chain's CDR3 is CASSSDRRFSYEQYF. The CDR3 DNA is TGTGCCAGCAGTTCCGACAGGAGATTCTCCTACGAGCAGTACTTC.

The chain joins TRBV10-2 to TRBJ1-4, with D possibly being TRBD1 (6 bases). Per the germline V gene, CDR1 is WSHSY and CDR2 is SAAADI. This CDR3 contains 15 residues. V lost 8 bases, J lost 6 bases, and 19 bases lay in between. This CDR3 reads CASCGGASGDEKLFF. The CDR3 bases are TGCGCCAGCTGTGGGGGGGCGAGCGGGGATGAAAAACTGTTTTTT.

This clone was counted only a few times. This chain joins TRBV5-6 and TRBJ2-1; D is perhaps TRBD1 (5 bases). CDR1 SGHDT and CDR2 YYEEEE come from the germline V gene. The CDR3 is 15 residues long. V was cut by 0 bases and J by 6 bases, with 13 bases left in between. For the CDR3, the DNA is TGTGCCAGCAGCTTGGGTGGTGCAGGGCCCAATGAGCAGTTCTTC. Amino acid sequence: CASSLGGAGPNEQFF.